The 13 T cell receptor beta chains below all came from one sample that was sequenced in a study of Ad26.COV2.S vaccination and SARS-CoV-2 variants. Clones were sequenced by immunoSEQ multiplex PCR, and TCRdb holds only the in-frame ones, with some missing. Among 350,000 to 500,000 clones listed, about 91% were seen once. The treatment denotes: some 20 received Ad26.COV2.S at low or high dose, single or two shots; 5 received placebo; per-sample allocation not given. The investigators took samples on day 63 after the first vaccine or placebo injection. The sequences come from peripheral blood, collected in a trial of Ad26.COV2.S vaccine versus placebo. These receptors were collected from a person aged 18-65 years who received the Ad26.COV2.S COVID-19 vaccine or a placebo.

J is TRBJ2-6 and V is TRBV4-3, with unresolved D. The CDR3 is made up of 14 amino acids. Between the trimmed V and J ends, which lost 3 bases and 4 bases, there was a span of 7 bases. Germline V CDR1 and CDR2: LGHNA, YSLEER. The CDR3 coding sequence is TGCGCCAGCAGCCAGCGAACCGGGGCCAACGTCCTGACTTTC. It yields the protein CASSQRTGANVLTF.

Turning to this clone: Different DNA sequences within this sample yield the same CDR3. This sequence joins TRBV5-1 and TRBJ2-2; possible D gene TRBD1, 6 bases. The CDR3 extends over 14 amino acids. Germline CDR1 reads SGHRS; CDR2 reads YFSETQ. Trimming shortened V by 2 bases and J by 3 bases, and 8 bases separated the two germline ends. CDR3 residues: CASSFGGYTGELFF. The CDR3 coding sequence is TGCGCCAGCAGCTTTGGGGGCTACACCGGGGAGCTGTTTTTT.

The chain links TRBV4-1 to TRBJ2-2; D perhaps matches TRBD1 (6 bases). This CDR3 has 15 amino acids. CDR1 is MGHRA, CDR2 YSYEKL, per germline. V was cut by 2 bases and J by 6 bases, with 13 bases left in between. The CDR3 DNA sequence: TGCGCCAGCAGCCAACCGCAACAGGGTGCCGGGGAGCTGTTTTTT. Translating it yields CASSQPQQGAGELFF.

The chain links TRBV7-2 to TRBJ2-7, with a tentative D call TRBD2 (5 bases). V lost 2 bases to trimming and J lost 2 bases, with 10 bases between them. This CDR3 has 14 amino acids. Germline values: CDR1 SGHTA, CDR2 FQGNSA. CDR3 sequence (DNA): TGTGCCAGCAGCTTAAGAGGAGGACCCTACGAGCAGTACGTC. This codes for CASSLRGGPYEQYV.

V is TRBV4-1 and J is TRBJ1-1; D gene unclear. V lost 4 bases to trimming and J lost 6 bases, with 21 bases between them. CDR1 is MGHRA, CDR2 YSYEKL, per germline. The CDR3 totals 16 residues. CDR3 in DNA: TGCGCCAGCAGCCCGCCCTTATTTGAAGAGGGCGCTGAAGCTTTCTTT. Residues: CASSPPLFEEGAEAFF.

V and J are TRBV7-6 and TRBJ2-3; the match to TRBD2 covers 12 bases. Per germline, CDR1 SGHVS and CDR2 FNYEAQ. The CDR3 spans 15 residues. Trimming cost V 4 bases and J 5 bases; bases outside gene matches: 4. CDR3 coding DNA: TGTGCCAGCAGCTCGACTAGCGGGAGAGGAGATACGCAGTATTTT. Translating it yields CASSSTSGRGDTQYF. The complete variable domain, with remaining parts taken from reference TRBV7-6 and TRBJ2-3, reads GAGVSQSPRYKVTKRGQDVALRCDPISGHVSLYWYRQALGQGPEFLTYFNYEAQQDKSGLPNDRFSAERPEGSISTLTIQRTEQRDSAMYRCASSSTSGRGDTQYFGPGTRLTVL.

The CDR3 reads CAISVQINYGYTF. The CDR3 coding sequence is TGTGCCATCAGTGTGCAGATTAACTATGGCTACACCTTC. The genes are TRBV10-3 and TRBJ1-2, with D unclear. The length of the CDR3 is 13 residues. Trimming took 4 bases from V and 1 from J, leaving 7 bases between them. CDR1 and CDR2 from the germline V gene are ENHRY and SYGVKD.

A single count supports this clone. The gene calls are TRBV7-8 and TRBJ2-3, with 7 positions matching TRBD2. The ends lost 3 bases at V and 11 bases at J; junction bases unmatched: 26. Germline assignment: CDR1 SGHVS and CDR2 FQNEAQ. This CDR3 contains 19 residues. CDR3 region: CASSFFMAGAPLGANGQYF. CDR3 nucleotides: TGTGCCAGCAGCTTTTTTATGGCGGGAGCTCCCTTAGGCGCCAATGGGCAGTATTTT.

The V gene is TRBV5-8, the J gene TRBJ2-5, with D unclear. The germline gives CDR1 SGHTS, CDR2 YDEGEE. V was trimmed by 1 base and J by 3 bases, leaving 10 bases between them. This CDR3 contains 14 residues. The CDR3 nucleotides are TGTGCCAGCAGCTTGCTGAGGATAAAAGAGACCCAGTACTTC. It encodes CASSLLRIKETQYF.

The chain couples TRBV9 to TRBJ2-3, with no clear D. The CDR3 spans 15 residues. Between the trimmed V and J ends, which lost 8 bases and 5 bases, there was a span of 21 bases. Germline V gives CDR1 SGDLS, CDR2 YYNGEE. CDR3 sequence: CASFELVGLGDTQYF. CDR3 nucleotide sequence: TGTGCCAGTTTTGAACTGGTAGGATTAGGAGATACGCAGTATTTT. Together with reference TRBV9 and TRBJ2-3, the CDR3 gives the full variable domain: DSGVTQTPKHLITATGQRVTLRCSPRSGDLSVYWYQQSLDQGLQFLIQYYNGEERAKGNILERFSAQQFPDLHSELNLSSLELGDSALYFCASFELVGLGDTQYFGPGTRLTVL.

This chain links TRBV28 with TRBJ1-2; D remains ambiguous. Germline V gives CDR1 MDHEN, CDR2 SYDVKM. This CDR3 region has 15 residues. The V end lost 2 bases, the J end lost 4 bases, and 14 bases lay between the germline ends. The CDR3 loop is CASSLSTVPLYGYTF. CDR3 DNA: TGTGCCAGCAGTTTAAGCACAGTGCCACTCTATGGCTACACCTTC.

This clone was detected only once. This sequence joins TRBV2 and TRBJ1-2; perhaps TRBD1 as D (5 bases). The CDR3 totals 14 residues. V lost 6 bases to trimming and J lost 4 bases, with 15 bases between them. Germline values: CDR1 SNHLY, CDR2 FYNNEI. CDR3 bases: TGTGCCAGCAGCGGAACCGGGGGTCTCTATGGCTACACCTTC. Protein sequence: CASSGTGGLYGYTF.

V usage is TRBV4-1 and J usage is TRBJ1-1; 8 nucleotides line up with TRBD1. This CDR3 contains 17 residues. From germline, CDR1 is MGHRA and CDR2 YSYEKL. Losses at the gene ends were 4 bases for V and 10 bases for J; bases not matched to a gene: 20. The CDR3 sequence: CASSPAPFRGQAMGAFF. The CDR3 coding sequence is TGCGCCAGCAGCCCGGCCCCATTCCGGGGACAGGCTATGGGAGCTTTCTTT.